The entry that follows covers one TCR beta chain sequence. Its antigen is as yet unknown. CDR1 MNHNS and CDR2 SASEGT come from the germline V gene. The junction had 9 bases not matched to a gene; V was cut back by 7 bases and J by 0 bases. This CDR3 has 15 amino acids. TCRdb re-called the reads through MiXCR, storing one row per CDR3 protein. The table has about half a million distinct CDR3 sequences, under 45% seen once. These data originate in a study of T cell repertoires in cytomegalovirus infection. Study information: An indication of both CMV infection and matching HLA type came from public TCR beta signatures. General study points: The study identified carriers of CMV plus the relevant HLA from cumulative public TCR beta family frequency.

This chain connects TRBV6-1 to TRBJ2-7, with TRBD2 matching 7 bases. The sequence came from a human donor in good health (CMV status not recorded). Some clones in this sample may be carry-over from other donors' samples. The sequenced sample was cultured PBMCs, obtained from culture after CMV antigen stimulation. The CDR3 spells CASTGRLGPSYEQYF. In nucleotides, the CDR3 is TGTGCCAGCACCGGGAGGCTGGGTCCCTCCTACGAGCAGTACTTC.